The following is a T cell receptor beta chain sequence with its context. This clonotype has only a few counts. This clone's antigen is unknown. No base quality values were provided; no much bigger clone lies one nucleotide off. This sample is drawn from a study of T cells in Graves' hyperthyroidism and ophthalmopathy (dated by TCRdb to the late 2010s). The study in broad terms: Peripheral blood was collected at initial diagnosis, before any treatment. To identify distinguishing TCR V-J signatures, a discovery cohort of 90 to 100 patients was used, comprising 43 with Graves' ophthalmopathy and 57 with stable Graves' hyperthyroidism. An independent validation cohort of around 20 hyperthyroidism patients and approximately 17 patients who later progressed to ophthalmopathy tested prospective prediction of ophthalmopathy. The roughly 100 discovery patients were randomly split 7:3 into training and test sets. The study also compared thyroid tissue and blood T-cell repertoires from a handful of Graves' hyperthyroidism patients. After sampling, hyperthyroidism patients received methimazole starting at 30 mg daily, and ophthalmopathy patients received high-dose intravenous methylprednisolone. The paper describes TCR Vbeta CDR3 sequencing of about 140 peripheral blood samples, made up of about 40 ophthalmopathy patients, 70 to 75 hyperthyroidism patients and some 17 progressor patients.

In the germline V gene (reference sequence), CDR1 corresponds to SGHKS and CDR2 to YYEKEE. V is trimmed back by 2 bases and J by 0 bases, and the junction contains 2 bases that no gene match accounts for. The CDR3 runs 15 amino acids, cysteine and phenylalanine included. The retained sequence is limited to the CDR3, 45 bases, with the frame set at the first base. Moderately to severely active disease, a Clinical Activity Score of at least 3, a NOSPECS grade of at least 4, and a duration under 3 months were present in ophthalmopathy patients. Exclusion was applied to patients with uncontrolled infections, other autoimmune diseases, pregnancy or lactation. Clinical symptoms, serum thyroxine and TRAb, thyroid ultrasound, and orbital computed tomography formed the basis for the diagnoses. PBMCs were separated from approximately 9.9 ml of fresh peripheral blood using Ficoll-Paque density gradient centrifugation. Total RNA was extracted using Trizol reagent, and RNA quality was assessed on an Agilent 2100 Bioanalyzer.

Amplification of TCR beta CDR3 regions was carried out from RNA transcripts. For the first round of RT-PCR on the TCR CDR3, the HTBI primer set was used together with the Qiagen OneStep RT-PCR kit. Libraries were constructed in a second round of multiplex PCR, after which size selection and purification were carried out. Libraries were sequenced paired-end with 100 bp reads on an Illumina HiSeq2000. Turning to the authors' computational methods: SOAPnuke was used to process the raw data, removing reads that contained adapters or uncalled bases, had a mean Phred below 15, or lacked an exact match to the constant primer or identifier. High-quality paired reads were merged with COPE v1.2.5, and unique nucleotide sequences were defined as clonotypes. MiTCR v1.1 was used to align the clonotypes against IMGT TRBV, TRBD and TRBJ reference segments. The analysis was restricted to V-J combinations with a frequency above 0.0001, which together covered 98% to 99.2% of the repertoires. A TCS score was defined as the ratio between F50 (clonal expansion) and ExV (chaos), using BLOSUM62-based TCRdist between CDR3 peptides within each V-J. Welch's t-statistics and random forest reduced roughly 530 V-J features to about 13, which were used in a naive Bayes classifier (R e1071). TCRdb took the public reads, trimmed them with fastp at Q25, ran MiXCR for clone calling and kept in-frame beta chains. Under each unique CDR3 protein, matching rows form one entry showing the most common genes and DNA. For this entry, the V and J calls and clone size follow TCRdb and not the study's own pipeline. For this sample the table gives around 500,000 distinct CDR3 sequences, of which roughly 22% were detected only once. Together, the top ten hold less than 65% of the sample.

Broad study findings and their caveats: A 13 V-J signature model separated ophthalmopathy from stable hyperthyroidism, with nearly 90% sensitivity and roughly 81% specificity in cross-validation and 80%/75% in testing. Blood samples also contained most of the expanded thyroid clonotypes (frequency above 0.001), which suggests that blood repertoires may reflect thyroid immune responses. In validation, the model predicted progression to ophthalmopathy a median of 6.5 months before onset, with about 71% sensitivity and around 76% specificity. Sample size was not statistically predetermined, and investigators were not blinded to group allocation.

Recombination joined TRBV5-5 with TRBJ2-1; 7 middle bases align to TRBD2. The clonotype originates from a woman aged 70-85 years with Graves' ophthalmopathy. The sequenced sample consisted of blood. The sequence in DNA is TGTGCCAGCAGCTTACTAGCGAACTCCTACAATGAGCAGTTCTTC. This is translated as CASSLLANSYNEQFF.